This entry lists 27 T cell receptor beta chains sequenced from one sample in a study of T cell repertoires in cytomegalovirus infection. TCRdb itself ran the reads through MiXCR, one entry per CDR3 protein. The sample has 300,000 to 450,000 distinct CDR3 sequences; approximately 18% are singletons. Source material: PBMCs. These TCRs come from a human donor in good health (CMV status not recorded). Some clones in this sample may be carry-over from other donors' samples.

The chain couples TRBV7-9 to TRBJ1-2; a possible D gene is TRBD1 (6 bases). Trimming left V 0 bases short and J 7 bases short, with 18 bases between. Germline V gene lookup returns CDR1 SEHNR and CDR2 FQNEAQ (reference sequence). This CDR3 spans 16 amino acids. The CDR3 loop reads CASSLAGTPPGAGYTF. The CDR3 DNA is TGTGCCAGCAGCTTAGCCGGGACACCCCCTGGCGCTGGCTACACCTTC.

This clonotype was observed a single time. This rearrangement joins TRBV2 to TRBJ2-3; no definite D call. The CDR3 runs to 15 residues. Germline CDR1 and CDR2: SNHLY and FYNNEI. Trimming removed 2 bases at V and 2 bases at J, with 11 bases between. As DNA, the CDR3 is TGTGCCAGCAGTGAAAACCTAGGCTCCACAGATACGCAGTATTTT. Its protein product is CASSENLGSTDTQYF. The full variable domain, with the rest looked up from reference TRBV2 and TRBJ2-3, is EPEVTQTPSHQVTQMGQEVILRCVPISNHLYFYWYRQILGQKVEFLVSFYNNEISEKSEIFDDQFSVERPDGSNFTLKIRSTKLEDSAMYFCASSENLGSTDTQYFGPGTRLTVL.

In its sample, this clonotype was seen a few times. The chain combines TRBV10-3 with TRBJ2-5, with 8 bases identical to TRBD2. Trimming took 3 bases from V and 4 from J; bases not matched to a gene: 4. The CDR3 runs to 14 residues. Per the germline V gene, CDR1 is ENHRY and CDR2 is SYGVKD. CDR3 amino acids: CAISESGGRETQYF. CDR3 nucleotide sequence: TGTGCCATCAGTGAAAGCGGGGGCCGAGAGACCCAGTACTTC.

This rearrangement joins TRBV6-5 to TRBJ1-6; no reliable D call. CDR1 and CDR2 from the germline V gene are MNHEY and SVGAGI. The CDR3 sequence is 16 residues long. Trimming stripped 5 bases from V and 8 bases from J, with 19 bases between. DNA of the CDR3: TGTGCCAGCAGTCGTACCCTCCGAGGACGAGATTCACCCCTCCACTTT. Amino acids: CASSRTLRGRDSPLHF.

The table lists this clonotype with many counts. The chain joins TRBV28 to TRBJ2-2; 8 positions match TRBD1. J gave up 3 bases and V 7 bases, and 7 bases lay outside the gene matches. The germline gives CDR1 MDHEN, CDR2 SYDVKM. The CDR3 length is 15 residues. The CDR3 spells CASTNQGADTGELFF. Here the CDR3 DNA reads TGTGCCAGCACAAACCAGGGGGCCGACACCGGGGAGCTGTTTTTT. Using reference TRBV28 and TRBJ2-2 for the parts outside the CDR3, the full variable domain is DVKVTQSSRYLVKRTGEKVFLECVQDMDHENMFWYRQDPGLGLRLIYFSYDVKMKEKGDIPEGYSVSREKKERFSLILESASTNQTSMYLCASTNQGADTGELFFGEGSRLTVL.

This clonotype turned up a few times. The chain couples TRBV28 to TRBJ1-2; 8 bases match TRBD1. V dropped 6 bases and J dropped 5; count of bases not matched to a gene: 8. Germline CDR1 is MDHEN and CDR2 is SYDVKM. The CDR3 loop spans 14 amino acids. This chain's CDR3 is CASSSTGDGYGYTF. Here the CDR3 DNA reads TGTGCCAGCAGCTCGACAGGGGATGGGTATGGCTACACCTTC.

The sample holds many counts of this clonotype. The chain carries TRBV19 and TRBJ2-5, with a possible D match to TRBD1 (5 bases). The germline V and J ends were trimmed by 3 bases and 2 bases, with 10 bases remaining between them. Germline lookup yields CDR1 LNHDA and CDR2 SQIVND (reference sequence). The CDR3 contains 14 residues. The chain's CDR3 is CASSIWGGQETQYF. CDR3 DNA sequence: TGTGCCAGTAGTATCTGGGGCGGTCAAGAGACCCAGTACTTC.

The rearrangement joins TRBV5-5 to TRBJ1-2, with 8 bases aligning to TRBD1. Per the germline V gene, CDR1 is SGHKS and CDR2 is YYEKEE (reference sequence). Unmatched junction bases numbered 2, after V lost 0 bases and J lost 4 bases. The CDR3 sequence is 14 residues long. The CDR3, as DNA: TGTGCCAGCAGCTTGGGGACAGGGCCCTATGGCTACACCTTC. Its protein product is CASSLGTGPYGYTF.

V and J are TRBV5-1 and TRBJ1-1; D remains unclear. In germline, CDR1 is SGHRS, CDR2 YFSETQ. Trimming took off 0 bases at V and 6 bases at J, with 9 bases between the two ends. The CDR3 length is 13 residues. The CDR3 sequence: CASSLAVQSEAFF. The CDR3 DNA sequence: TGCGCCAGCAGCTTGGCCGTCCAGTCTGAAGCTTTCTTT.

This clonotype was observed many times. This sequence joins TRBV6-5 and TRBJ1-4; D is unclear. CDR1 is MNHEY, CDR2 SVGAGI, per germline. The ends were cut back, 6 bases at V and 8 bases at J, with 13 bases in the middle. This CDR3 is 13 amino acids long. CDR3 DNA sequence: TGTGCCAGCAGAACCCCCGCGGGGGAAAAACTGTTTTTT. Its protein is CASRTPAGEKLFF.

In this sample, this clonotype turned up a few times. The chain employs TRBV20-1 and TRBJ1-6, with 8 bases aligning to TRBD1. The junction had 7 bases not matched to a gene; V was cut back by 0 bases and J by 0 bases. The CDR3 covers 18 residues. Germline assignment: CDR1 DFQATT and CDR2 SNEGSKA (reference sequence). Here the CDR3 reads CSARDFRGPSSYNSPLHF. As DNA, the CDR3 is TGCAGTGCTAGAGATTTCAGGGGGCCTAGCTCCTATAATTCACCCCTCCACTTT.

This clonotype has at least ten counts. The conserved phenylalanine or tryptophan is not found at the CDR3 terminus, so this likely reflects a read error. No DNA is shown, since the ends of the CDR3 on it are uncertain; the CDR3 is the one TCRdb lists. The chain recombines TRBV19 with TRBJ2-3; the D call TRBD1 from the table was never checked on the DNA. Germline CDR1 LNHDA, CDR2 SQIVND (reference sequence). From its first to its last residue, the CDR3 has 10 amino acids. CDR3 residues: CASRTRDRDQ.

This clonotype appeared many times. The chain uses TRBV7-2 and TRBJ2-1; maybe TRBD2 (5 bases). The ends were cut back, 5 bases at V and 9 bases at J, with 17 bases in the middle. The germline V gene encodes CDR1 SGHTA and CDR2 FQGNSA. CDR3 length: 14 residues. The CDR3 DNA sequence: TGTGCCAGCAGCACCGGACCGTTCGAGGGTGAGCAGTTCTTC. This gives the protein CASSTGPFEGEQFF.

V and J are TRBV4-1 and TRBJ2-3; D is unresolved. Between the trimmed V and J ends, which lost 2 bases and 4 bases, there was a span of 25 bases. This CDR3 comprises 19 residues. Germline CDR1 reads MGHRA; CDR2 reads YSYEKL. CDR3 nucleotides: TGCGCCAGCAGCCAAAGATCTTTCCGTGGACCGGACGCGGCAGATACGCAGTATTTT. Translation: CASSQRSFRGPDAADTQYF.

In its sample, this clonotype was seen many times. The chain uses TRBV7-2 and TRBJ2-3; 8 nucleotides line up with TRBD2. Germline lookup yields CDR1 SGHTA and CDR2 FQGNSA. J gave up 3 bases and V 5 bases, and 4 bases lay outside the gene matches. CDR3 length equals 14 residues. As DNA, the CDR3 is TGTGCCAGCAGCGGGCGACTAGCGACAGATACGCAGTATTTT. As protein: CASSGRLATDTQYF.

The CDR3 loop reads CASSFGGSLAQYF. The CDR3 DNA reads as TGTGCCAGCAGCTTCGGGGGTTCCCTGGCCCAGTACTTC. J is TRBJ2-5 and V is TRBV5-4; possible D gene TRBD2, 6 bases. V lost 2 bases and J 9 bases, leaving 14 bases between the germline ends. The CDR3 has 13 amino acids. CDR1 SGHNT and CDR2 YYREEE come from the germline V gene (reference sequence).

A word on this clonotype: A much larger clone differs from this one at a single base, so this may be a read error. The chain recombines TRBV7-2 with TRBJ1-6; D unclear. Trimming cost V 3 bases and J 7 bases, with 10 bases left between them. This CDR3 has 14 residues. The germline V gene encodes CDR1 SGHTA and CDR2 FQGNSA. CDR3: CASSLDDANSPLHF. In DNA, the CDR3 is TGTGCCAGCAGCTTGGATGACGCCAATTCACCCCTCCACTTT.

The chain recombines TRBV19 with TRBJ2-3; D gene unclear. The CDR3 spans 17 residues. V dropped 3 bases and J dropped 3 bases, with 19 bases sitting between them. Germline-derived CDR1 and CDR2 are LNHDA and SQIVND (reference sequence). As DNA, the CDR3 is TGTGCCAGTAGTATCAGTTCGGGCCATCCTTCAACAGATACGCAGTATTTT. As protein: CASSISSGHPSTDTQYF. Filled out from reference TRBV19 and TRBJ2-3, the complete variable domain reads DGGITQSPKYLFRKEGQNVTLSCEQNLNHDAMYWYRQDPGQGLRLIYYSQIVNDFQKGDIAEGYSVSREKKESFPLTVTSAQKNPTAFYLCASSISSGHPSTDTQYFGPGTRLTVL.

This clonotype has at least ten counts. This sequence joins TRBV7-2 and TRBJ2-7; 7 nucleotides match TRBD2. V was clipped by 5 bases and J by 3 bases; unmatched bases: 7. The CDR3 is 14 residues long. In germline, CDR1 is SGHTA, CDR2 FQGNSA. The DNA of the CDR3 is TGTGCCAGCAGCCCCCGACTAGCTAACTACGAGCAGTACTTC. This codes for CASSPRLANYEQYF.

This sequence joins TRBV7-2 and TRBJ2-3; D is perhaps TRBD2 (6 bases). V lost 5 bases to trimming and J lost 10 bases, with 16 bases between them. Germline CDR1 is SGHTA and CDR2 is FQGNSA. The CDR3 sequence is 13 residues long. The CDR3 loop reads CASSPRLVGSQYF. In nucleotides, the CDR3 is TGTGCCAGCAGCCCCAGACTAGTAGGTTCGCAGTATTTT. Full variable domain (outside the CDR3, taken from reference TRBV7-2 and TRBJ2-3): GAGVSQSPSNKVTEKGKDVELRCDPISGHTALYWYRQSLGQGLEFLIYFQGNSAPDKSGLPSDRFSAERTGGSVSTLTIQRTQQEDSAVYLCASSPRLVGSQYFGPGTRLTVL.

This clonotype was seen repeatedly, ten times or more. The V call is TRBV11-2, the J call TRBJ1-1; perhaps TRBD1 as D (5 bases). CDR1 and CDR2 from the germline V gene are SGHAT and FQNNGV. Trimming took off 5 bases at V and 0 bases at J, with 13 bases between the two ends. The CDR3 runs to 15 residues. CDR3 loop: CASSRPGRLNTEAFF. As DNA, the CDR3 is TGTGCCAGCAGCAGACCGGGACGGTTGAACACTGAAGCTTTCTTT.

This clonotype was observed at least ten times. The rearrangement joins TRBV6-2 or TRBV6-3 to TRBJ1-5; 7 bases agree with TRBD1. The V segment lost 9 bases and the J segment 3 bases; nucleotides outside the gene matches: 8. The CDR3 has 14 amino acids. Germline CDR1 reads MNHEY; CDR2 reads SVGEGT. CDR3 sequence reads: CASERDSFNQPQHF. In nucleotides, the CDR3 is TGTGCCAGTGAAAGGGACAGTTTCAATCAGCCCCAGCATTTT.

This chain links TRBV10-3 with TRBJ1-2; D unclear. Germline loops: CDR1 ENHRY, CDR2 SYGVKD. Trimming took off 3 bases at V and 2 bases at J, with 10 bases between the two ends. CDR3 length: 14 amino acids. The CDR3 here is CAISEGGGNYGYTF. For the CDR3, the DNA is TGTGCCATCAGTGAAGGAGGTGGCAACTATGGCTACACCTTC.

This clonotype was seen a few times. The chain is built from TRBV4-3 and TRBJ1-1, with unresolved D. This CDR3 has 15 amino acids. V lost 0 bases and J 0 bases, leaving 8 bases between the germline ends. Germline CDR1 reads LGHNA; CDR2 reads YSLEER. Here the CDR3 reads CASSQDGPVNTEAFF. DNA for the CDR3: TGCGCCAGCAGCCAAGATGGGCCCGTGAACACTGAAGCTTTCTTT.

With regard to this clonotype: This may arise from a read error, as a much more abundant clone is one base away. V and J are TRBV7-3 and TRBJ1-3; D is undetermined. In germline, CDR1 is SGHTA, CDR2 FQGTGA. The CDR3 extends over 14 amino acids. This CDR3 is CVSSGSISGNTIYF. CDR3 nucleotide sequence: TGTGTCAGCAGCGGATCCATCTCTGGAAACACCATATATTTT.

J is TRBJ2-1 and V is TRBV6-2 or TRBV6-3; 10 nucleotides agree with TRBD2. The V gene's germline CDR1 is MNHEY and CDR2 SVGEGT. The ends lost 6 bases at V and 6 bases at J; junction bases unmatched: 2. This CDR3 is 13 amino acids long. The CDR3 DNA reads TGTGCCAGCAGGACTAGCGGGTTCAATGAGCAGTTCTTC. Translating it yields CASRTSGFNEQFF.

This clonotype has a count of ten or more. The chain employs TRBV12-3 or TRBV12-4 and TRBJ2-5; D remains ambiguous. This CDR3 comprises 12 residues. Trimming shortened V by 5 bases and J by 7 bases, and 11 bases separated the two germline ends. DNA of the CDR3: TGTGCCAGCAGTCCCCAAAGGTGGACCCAGTACTTC. Translated: CASSPQRWTQYF.